This TCR beta chain is from a study of blood T cell repertoires in COVID-19. Study summary: The cDNA or gDNA used as material had been derived from T cells, B-cell-depleted T cells, or PBMCs.

Clones were read by immunoSEQ multiplex PCR, and TCRdb kept only the in-frame ones, dropping some. The profile shows 45,000 to 60,000 clones, 60% to 80% of them singletons. Each participant's cohort was designated according to participant-reported clinical history. This CDR3 comprises 14 residues. The germline V gene encodes CDR1 SGHRS and CDR2 YFSETQ. Unmatched junction bases numbered 6, after V lost 4 bases and J lost 5 bases. This clone occurred once. The receptor was derived from a woman between 45 and 65 years old with acute COVID-19. The specimen sequenced was PBMCs or T cells enriched from blood (not recorded which). This chain links TRBV5-1 with TRBJ1-1; 9 nucleotides agree with TRBD1. The CDR3 loop reads CASSTRQGGTEAFF. CDR3 nucleotide sequence: TGCGCCAGCAGCACACGACAGGGGGGAACTGAAGCTTTCTTT.